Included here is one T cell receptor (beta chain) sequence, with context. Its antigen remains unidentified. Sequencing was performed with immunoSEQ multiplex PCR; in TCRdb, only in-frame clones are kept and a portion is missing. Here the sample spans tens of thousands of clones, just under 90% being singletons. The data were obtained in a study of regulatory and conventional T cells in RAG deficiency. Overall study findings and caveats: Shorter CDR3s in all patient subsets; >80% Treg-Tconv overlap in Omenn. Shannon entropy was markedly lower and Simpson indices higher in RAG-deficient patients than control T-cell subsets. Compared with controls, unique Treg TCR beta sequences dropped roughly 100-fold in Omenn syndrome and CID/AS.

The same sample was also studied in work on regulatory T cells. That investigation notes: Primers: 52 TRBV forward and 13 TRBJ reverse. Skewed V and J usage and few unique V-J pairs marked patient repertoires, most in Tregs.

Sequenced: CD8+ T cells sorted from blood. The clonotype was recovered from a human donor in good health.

The CDR3 bases are TGTGCCAGCAGTTACTCGTCATACGGGGGGCTCGACGAGCAGTACTTC. The encoded protein is CASSYSSYGGLDEQYF. The rearrangement joins TRBV6-5 to TRBJ2-7, with TRBD2 as a possible D gene (7 bases). Germline lookup yields CDR1 MNHEY and CDR2 SVGAGI. Trimming stripped 0 bases from V and 5 bases from J, with 17 bases between. The CDR3 totals 16 residues.